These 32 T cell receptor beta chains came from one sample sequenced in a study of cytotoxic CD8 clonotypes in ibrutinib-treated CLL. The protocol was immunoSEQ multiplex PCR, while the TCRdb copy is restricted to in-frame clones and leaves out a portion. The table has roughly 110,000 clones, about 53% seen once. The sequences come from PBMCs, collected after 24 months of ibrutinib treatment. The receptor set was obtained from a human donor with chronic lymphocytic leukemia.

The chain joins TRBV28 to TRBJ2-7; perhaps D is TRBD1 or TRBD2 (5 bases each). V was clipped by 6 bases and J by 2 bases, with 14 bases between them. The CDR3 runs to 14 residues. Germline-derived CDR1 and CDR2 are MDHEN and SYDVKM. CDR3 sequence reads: CASRTLGHAYEQYF. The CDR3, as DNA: TGTGCCAGCAGGACACTAGGACATGCCTACGAGCAGTACTTC.

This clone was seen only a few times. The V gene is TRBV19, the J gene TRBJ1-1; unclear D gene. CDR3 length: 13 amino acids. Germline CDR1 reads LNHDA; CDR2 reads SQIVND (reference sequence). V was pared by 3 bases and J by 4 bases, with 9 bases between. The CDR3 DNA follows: TGTGCCAGTAGTATCTTTCCAGGCACTGAAGCTTTCTTT. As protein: CASSIFPGTEAFF.

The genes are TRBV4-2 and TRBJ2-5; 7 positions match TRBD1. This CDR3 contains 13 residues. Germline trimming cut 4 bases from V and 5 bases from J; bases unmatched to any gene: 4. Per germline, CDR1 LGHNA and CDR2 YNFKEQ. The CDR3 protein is CASSRQGGETQYF. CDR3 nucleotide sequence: TGTGCCAGCAGCCGACAGGGCGGGGAGACCCAGTACTTC.

The CDR3 DNA follows: TGTGCCAGCAGCTTAGACAGGGACAATCAGCCCCAGCATTTT. Amino acids: CASSLDRDNQPQHF. V gene TRBV7-9 combines with J gene TRBJ1-5, with TRBD1 as a possible D gene (6 bases). CDR1 is SEHNR, CDR2 FQNEAQ, per germline (reference sequence). Deletions cut 1 base from V and 3 bases from J, with 7 bases between. The CDR3 runs to 14 residues. The full variable domain, its missing parts supplied by reference TRBV7-9 and TRBJ1-5, is DTGVSQNPRHKITKRGQNVTFRCDPISEHNRLYWYRQTLGQGPEFLTYFQNEAQLEKSRLLSDRFSAERPKGSFSTLEIQRTEQGDSAMYLCASSLDRDNQPQHFGDGTRLSIL.

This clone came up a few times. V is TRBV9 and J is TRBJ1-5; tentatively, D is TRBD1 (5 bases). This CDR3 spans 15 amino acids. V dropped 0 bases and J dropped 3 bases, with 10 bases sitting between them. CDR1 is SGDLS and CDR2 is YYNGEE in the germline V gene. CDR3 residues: CASSVGQGSNQPQHF. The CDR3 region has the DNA TGTGCCAGCAGCGTAGGCCAGGGATCCAATCAGCCCCAGCATTTT.

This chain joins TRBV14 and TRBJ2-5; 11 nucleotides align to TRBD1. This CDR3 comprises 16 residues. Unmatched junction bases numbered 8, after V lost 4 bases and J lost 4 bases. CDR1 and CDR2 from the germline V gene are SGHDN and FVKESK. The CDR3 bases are TGTGCCAGCAGCCCTTGGATGGGACAGGGGGGAGAGACCCAGTACTTC. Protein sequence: CASSPWMGQGGETQYF.

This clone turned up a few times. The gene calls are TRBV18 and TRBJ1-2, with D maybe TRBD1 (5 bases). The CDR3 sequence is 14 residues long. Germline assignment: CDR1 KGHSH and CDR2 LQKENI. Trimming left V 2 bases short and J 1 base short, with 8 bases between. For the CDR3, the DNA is TGTGCCAGCTCACCAAGACAGCTTAACTATGGCTACACCTTC. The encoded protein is CASSPRQLNYGYTF.

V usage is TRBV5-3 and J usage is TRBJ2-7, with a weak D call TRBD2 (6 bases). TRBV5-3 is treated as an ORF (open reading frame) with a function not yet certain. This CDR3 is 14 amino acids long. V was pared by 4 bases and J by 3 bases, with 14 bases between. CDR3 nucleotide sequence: TGTGCCAGAAGCCCAGCGGGCAATCACTACGAGCAGTACTTC. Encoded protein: CARSPAGNHYEQYF.

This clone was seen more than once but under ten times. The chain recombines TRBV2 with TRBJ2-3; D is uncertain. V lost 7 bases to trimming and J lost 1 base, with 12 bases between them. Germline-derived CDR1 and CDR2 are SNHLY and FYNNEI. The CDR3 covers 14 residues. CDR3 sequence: CASTGLSGTDTQYF. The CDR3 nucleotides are TGTGCCAGCACGGGCCTCAGCGGCACAGATACGCAGTATTTT.

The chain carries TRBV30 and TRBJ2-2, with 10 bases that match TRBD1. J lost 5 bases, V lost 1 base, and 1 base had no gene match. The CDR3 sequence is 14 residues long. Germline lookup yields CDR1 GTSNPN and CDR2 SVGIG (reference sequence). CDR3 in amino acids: CAWSGTGGTGELFF. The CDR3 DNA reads TGTGCCTGGAGTGGGACAGGGGGTACCGGGGAGCTGTTTTTT.

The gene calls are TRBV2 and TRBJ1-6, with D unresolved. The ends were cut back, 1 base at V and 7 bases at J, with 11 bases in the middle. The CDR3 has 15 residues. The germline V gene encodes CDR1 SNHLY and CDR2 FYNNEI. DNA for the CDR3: TGTGCCAGCAGTGAAGGGTGGGAACAGAATTCACCCCTCCACTTT. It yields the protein CASSEGWEQNSPLHF.

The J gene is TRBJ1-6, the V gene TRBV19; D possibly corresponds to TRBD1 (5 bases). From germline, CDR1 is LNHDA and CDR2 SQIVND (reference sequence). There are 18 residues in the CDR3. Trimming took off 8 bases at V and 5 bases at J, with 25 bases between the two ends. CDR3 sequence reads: CASSTSYGAAGDNSPLHF. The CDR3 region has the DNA TGTGCCAGTTCCACTTCCTATGGGGCTGCCGGGGATAATTCACCCCTCCACTTT.

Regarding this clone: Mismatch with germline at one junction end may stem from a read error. The CDR3 DNA is TGTGCCAGCAGCTTAGGGGGGGACCGCCACTTC. This gives the protein CASSLGGDRHF. The V gene is TRBV11-3, the J gene TRBJ2-7; the D gene is possibly TRBD2 (6 bases). CDR3 length: 11 residues. Germline assignment: CDR1 SGHNT and CDR2 YENEEA.

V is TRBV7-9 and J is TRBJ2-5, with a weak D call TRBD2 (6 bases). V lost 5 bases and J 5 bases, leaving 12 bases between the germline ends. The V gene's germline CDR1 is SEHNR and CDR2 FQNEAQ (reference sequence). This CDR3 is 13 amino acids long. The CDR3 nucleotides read TGTGCCAGCAGCGACGGGAGCAGGGAGACCCAGTACTTC. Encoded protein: CASSDGSRETQYF.

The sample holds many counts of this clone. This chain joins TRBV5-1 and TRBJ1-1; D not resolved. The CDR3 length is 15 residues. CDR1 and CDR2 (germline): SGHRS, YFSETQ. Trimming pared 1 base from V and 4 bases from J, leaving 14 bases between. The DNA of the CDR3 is TGCGCCAGCAGCTTGCTGGTATCCACCGGCACTGAAGCTTTCTTT. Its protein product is CASSLLVSTGTEAFF.

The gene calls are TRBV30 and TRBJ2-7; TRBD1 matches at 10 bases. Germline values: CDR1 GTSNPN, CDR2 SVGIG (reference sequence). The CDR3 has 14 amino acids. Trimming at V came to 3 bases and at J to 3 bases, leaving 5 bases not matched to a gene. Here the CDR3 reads CAWSPGTGVYEQYF. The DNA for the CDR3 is TGTGCCTGGAGCCCCGGGACAGGGGTCTACGAGCAGTACTTC.

The CDR3 DNA is TGCGCCAGCAGGGTTTTGGGACAGGGGGCGGGCGAGCAGTACTTC. It encodes CASRVLGQGAGEQYF. This rearrangement joins TRBV5-1 to TRBJ2-7, with 12 bases matching TRBD1. V was clipped by 5 bases and J by 6 bases; unmatched bases: 9. Germline loops: CDR1 SGHRS, CDR2 YFSETQ. This CDR3 contains 15 residues. Based on the CDR3 plus reference TRBV5-1 and TRBJ2-7, the full variable domain is KAGVTQTPRYLIKTRGQQVTLSCSPISGHRSVSWYQQTPGQGLQFLFEYFSETQRNKGNFPGRFSGRQFSNSRSEMNVSTLELGDSALYLCASRVLGQGAGEQYFGPGTRLTVT.

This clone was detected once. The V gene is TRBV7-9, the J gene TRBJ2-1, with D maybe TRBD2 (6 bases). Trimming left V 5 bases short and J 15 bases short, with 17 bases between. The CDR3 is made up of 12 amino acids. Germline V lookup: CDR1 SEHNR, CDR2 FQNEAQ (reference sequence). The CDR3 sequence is CASSPRGRNPFF. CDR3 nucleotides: TGTGCCAGCAGCCCCAGAGGGAGGAACCCGTTCTTC.

CDR3 DNA: TGTGCCTGGAGTGTAAGGACTAGCGGGGGTTACAATGAGCAGTTCTTC. This translates into CAWSVRTSGGYNEQFF. V usage is TRBV30 and J usage is TRBJ2-1; TRBD2 agrees at 13 bases. In germline, CDR1 is GTSNPN, CDR2 SVGIG (reference sequence). The V gene end was trimmed by 0 bases and the J gene end by 4 bases; junction bases not matched to a gene: 3. CDR3 length: 16 residues.

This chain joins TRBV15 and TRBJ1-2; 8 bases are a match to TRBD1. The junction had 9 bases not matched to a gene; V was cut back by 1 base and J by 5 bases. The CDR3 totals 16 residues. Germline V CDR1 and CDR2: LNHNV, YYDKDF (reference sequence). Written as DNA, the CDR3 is TGTGCCACCAGCAGAGTTGGGGACAGGAAAGGGTATGGCTACACCTTC. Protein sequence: CATSRVGDRKGYGYTF. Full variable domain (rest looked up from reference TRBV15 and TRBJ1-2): DAMVIQNPRYQVTQFGKPVTLSCSQTLNHNVMYWYQQKSSQAPKLLFHYYDKDFNNEADTPDNFQSRRPNTSFCFLDIRSPGLGDTAMYLCATSRVGDRKGYGYTFGSGTRLTVV.

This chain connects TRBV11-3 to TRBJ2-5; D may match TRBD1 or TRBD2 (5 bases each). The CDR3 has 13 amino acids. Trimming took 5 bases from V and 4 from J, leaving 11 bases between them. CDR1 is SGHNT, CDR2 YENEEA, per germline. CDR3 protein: CASSTGPVETQYF. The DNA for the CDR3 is TGTGCCAGCAGCACGGGGCCGGTAGAGACCCAGTACTTC. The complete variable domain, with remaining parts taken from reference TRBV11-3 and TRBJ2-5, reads EAGVVQSPRYKIIEKKQPVAFWCNPISGHNTLYWYLQNLGQGPELLIRYENEEAVDDSQLPKDRFSAERLKGVDSTLKIQPAELGDSAVYLCASSTGPVETQYFGPGTRLLVL.

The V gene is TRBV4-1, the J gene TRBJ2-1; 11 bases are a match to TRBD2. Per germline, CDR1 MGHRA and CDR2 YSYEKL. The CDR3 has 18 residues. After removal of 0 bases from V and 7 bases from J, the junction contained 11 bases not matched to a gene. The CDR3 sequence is CASSQDPAGVAGGNEQFF. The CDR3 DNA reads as TGCGCCAGCAGCCAAGACCCGGCAGGGGTAGCGGGGGGGAATGAGCAGTTCTTC.

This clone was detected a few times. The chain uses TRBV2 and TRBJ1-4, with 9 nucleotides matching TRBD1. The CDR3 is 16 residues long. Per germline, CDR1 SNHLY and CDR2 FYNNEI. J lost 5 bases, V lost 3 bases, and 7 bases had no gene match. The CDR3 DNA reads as TGTGCCAGCAGTGAGCCGGGACAGGGATTAAATGAAAAACTGTTTTTT. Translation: CASSEPGQGLNEKLFF.

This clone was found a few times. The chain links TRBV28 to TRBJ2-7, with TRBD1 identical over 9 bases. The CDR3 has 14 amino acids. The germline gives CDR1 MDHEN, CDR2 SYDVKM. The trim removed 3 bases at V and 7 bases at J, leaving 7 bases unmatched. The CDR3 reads CASSFGGTGREQYF. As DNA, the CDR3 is TGTGCCAGCAGTTTCGGAGGGACAGGGCGTGAGCAGTACTTC.

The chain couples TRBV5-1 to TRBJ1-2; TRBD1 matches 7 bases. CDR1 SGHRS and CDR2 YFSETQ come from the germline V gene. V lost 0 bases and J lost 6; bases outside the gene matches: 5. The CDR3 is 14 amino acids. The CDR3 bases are TGCGCCAGCAGCTTGGCACAGGGGTACGATGGCTACACCTTC. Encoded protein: CASSLAQGYDGYTF. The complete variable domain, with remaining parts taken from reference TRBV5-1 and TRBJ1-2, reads KAGVTQTPRYLIKTRGQQVTLSCSPISGHRSVSWYQQTPGQGLQFLFEYFSETQRNKGNFPGRFSGRQFSNSRSEMNVSTLELGDSALYLCASSLAQGYDGYTFGSGTRLTVV.

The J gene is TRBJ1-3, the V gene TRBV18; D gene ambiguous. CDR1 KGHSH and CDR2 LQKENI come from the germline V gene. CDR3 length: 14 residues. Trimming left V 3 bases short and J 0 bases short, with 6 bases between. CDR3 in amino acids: CASSPGSSGNTIYF. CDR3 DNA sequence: TGTGCCAGCTCACCGGGGTCCTCTGGAAACACCATATATTTT.

The CDR3 sequence: CASSLLGGAYNEQFF. CDR3 bases: TGTGCCAGCAGCTTGCTAGGGGGGGCCTACAATGAGCAGTTCTTC. The chain links TRBV7-2 to TRBJ2-1; the D gene is possibly TRBD2 (7 bases). Looked up from germline, CDR1 is SGHTA and CDR2 is FQGNSA. The CDR3 spans 15 residues. V lost 3 bases and J 2 bases, leaving 11 bases between the germline ends.

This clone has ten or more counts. The CDR3 protein is CAWLGSPPQHF. The CDR3 region has the DNA TGTGCCTGGCTGGGCTCTCCGCCCCAGCATTTT. The chain is built from TRBV30 and TRBJ1-5; no clear D. Trimming stripped 5 bases from V and 9 bases from J, with 11 bases between. Per the germline V gene, CDR1 is GTSNPN and CDR2 is SVGIG (reference sequence). The CDR3 totals 11 residues.

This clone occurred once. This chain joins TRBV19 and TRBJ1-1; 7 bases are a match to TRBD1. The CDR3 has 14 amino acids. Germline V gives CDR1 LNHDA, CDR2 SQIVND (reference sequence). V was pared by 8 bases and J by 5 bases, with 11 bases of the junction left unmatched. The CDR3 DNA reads TGTGCCAGTGGGACCGACAGGGTAAGGACTGAAGCTTTCTTT. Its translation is CASGTDRVRTEAFF.

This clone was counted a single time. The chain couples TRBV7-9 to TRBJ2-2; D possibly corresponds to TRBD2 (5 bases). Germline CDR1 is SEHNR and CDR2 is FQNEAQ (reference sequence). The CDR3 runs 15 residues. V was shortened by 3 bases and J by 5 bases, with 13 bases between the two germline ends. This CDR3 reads CASSLSGMGTGELFF. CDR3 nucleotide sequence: TGTGCCAGCAGCTTGTCCGGGATGGGGACCGGGGAGCTGTTTTTT.

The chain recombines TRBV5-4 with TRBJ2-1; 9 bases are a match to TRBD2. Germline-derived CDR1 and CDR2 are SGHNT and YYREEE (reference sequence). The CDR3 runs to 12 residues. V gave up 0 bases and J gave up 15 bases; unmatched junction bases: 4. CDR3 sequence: CASSLGLAEVFF. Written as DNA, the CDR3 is TGTGCCAGCAGCTTGGGACTAGCGGAGGTGTTCTTC.

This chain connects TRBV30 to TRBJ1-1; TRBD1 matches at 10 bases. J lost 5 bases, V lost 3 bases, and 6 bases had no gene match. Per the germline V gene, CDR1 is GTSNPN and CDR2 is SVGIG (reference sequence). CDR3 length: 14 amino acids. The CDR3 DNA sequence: TGTGCCTGGAGGGGGACAGGGGCCGCGACTGAAGCTTTCTTT. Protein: CAWRGTGAATEAFF. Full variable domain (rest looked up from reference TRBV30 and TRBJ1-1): SQTIHQWPATLVQPVGSPLSLECTVEGTSNPNLYWYRQAAGRGLQLLFYSVGIGQISSEVPQNLSASRPQDRQFILSSKKLLLSDSGFYLCAWRGTGAATEAFFGQGTRLTVV.